These 27 T cell receptor beta chains share one sample of origin, sequenced in a study of T cell clones after liver transplantation. The data were produced by immunoSEQ multiplex PCR, yet TCRdb's version contains in-frame clones alone and is incomplete. Of more than 95,000 clones listed, just over 90% are singletons. The sample consisted of CD4+ T cells from blood, taken 12 months after liver transplant. These receptors were obtained from a human patient who received a liver transplant. Some T cells may be the graft donor's.

This clone is a singleton in its sample. The rearrangement links TRBV14 to TRBJ2-7, with D possibly called TRBD1 or TRBD2 (6 bases each). Trimming pared 0 bases from V and 7 bases from J, leaving 13 bases between. The germline V gene encodes CDR1 SGHDN and CDR2 FVKESK. CDR3 size: 14 residues. CDR3 protein: CASSQDSGAGEQYF. The CDR3 nucleotides read TGTGCCAGCAGCCAAGATTCGGGGGCTGGAGAGCAGTACTTC.

The chain has TRBV6-5 and TRBJ2-1; 15 bases are a match to TRBD2. The V and J ends lost 4 bases and 6 bases, in that order; junction bases with no gene match: 1. Germline V lookup: CDR1 MNHEY, CDR2 SVGAGI. CDR3 length equals 15 residues. The chain's CDR3 is CASSWTSGRGNEQFF. CDR3 bases: TGTGCCAGCAGTTGGACTAGCGGGAGGGGCAATGAGCAGTTCTTC.

This rearrangement joins TRBV27 to TRBJ1-2, with 8 positions matching TRBD1. The CDR3 runs 15 residues. CDR1 MNHEY and CDR2 SMNVEV come from the germline V gene (reference sequence). Germline trimming cut 6 bases from V and 8 bases from J; bases unmatched to any gene: 14. DNA for the CDR3: TGTGCCAGCAGCGAATGGGCAGGGGGCGCCGGGGGCTACACCTTC. Translation gives CASSEWAGGAGGYTF.

The genes are TRBV2 and TRBJ2-2; 8 nucleotides align to TRBD1. The CDR3 is made up of 16 amino acids. Germline V gives CDR1 SNHLY, CDR2 FYNNEI. Trimming cost V 6 bases and J 2 bases; bases outside gene matches: 8. CDR3 in DNA: TGTGCCAGCAGCCCACTTTCAGGGGGCAACACCGGGGAGCTGTTTTTT. Translated, it gives CASSPLSGGNTGELFF. Full variable domain (rest looked up from reference TRBV2 and TRBJ2-2): EPEVTQTPSHQVTQMGQEVILRCVPISNHLYFYWYRQILGQKVEFLVSFYNNEISEKSEIFDDQFSVERPDGSNFTLKIRSTKLEDSAMYFCASSPLSGGNTGELFFGEGSRLTVL.

The V call is TRBV7-2, the J call TRBJ2-4; D gene ambiguous. V lost 0 bases and J 1 base, leaving 13 bases between the germline ends. Germline V lookup: CDR1 SGHTA, CDR2 FQGNSA. This CDR3 contains 17 residues. CDR3 residues: CASSLASGPAAKNIQYF. CDR3 DNA: TGTGCCAGCAGCTTAGCTTCAGGCCCAGCCGCCAAAAACATTCAGTACTTC.

The chain combines TRBV11-2 with TRBJ1-2; D is possibly TRBD1 (6 bases). From germline, CDR1 is SGHAT and CDR2 FQNNGV. The CDR3 is 15 residues long. V was clipped by 1 base and J by 2 bases, with 11 bases between them. CDR3 nucleotide sequence: TGTGCCAGCAGCTTAGGGACAGCTGAAAACTATGGCTACACCTTC. Encoded protein: CASSLGTAENYGYTF.

The V and J genes are TRBV25-1 and TRBJ2-1; TRBD2 agrees at 7 bases. The CDR3 is 16 residues long. Germline V gene sequence: CDR1 MGHDK, CDR2 SYGVNS. V dropped 3 bases and J dropped 5; count of bases not matched to a gene: 10. CDR3: CASSDTIGGRDNEQFF. The DNA for the CDR3 is TGTGCCAGCAGTGATACGATCGGGGGGAGGGACAATGAGCAGTTCTTC. Full variable domain (outside the CDR3, taken from reference TRBV25-1 and TRBJ2-1): EADIYQTPRYLVIGTGKKITLECSQTMGHDKMYWYQQDPGMELHLIHYSYGVNSTEKGDLSSESTVSRIRTEHFPLTLESARPSHTSQYLCASSDTIGGRDNEQFFGPGTRLTVL.

The rearrangement joins TRBV7-6 to TRBJ2-5; 9 bases map to TRBD2. CDR1 is SGHVS, CDR2 FNYEAQ, per germline. The CDR3 is 16 residues long. Losses at the gene ends were 4 bases for V and 1 base for J; bases not matched to a gene: 7. The CDR3 DNA reads TGTGCCAGCAGCTCGCTAGCGGGAACGGTCCAAGAGACCCAGTACTTC. Translating gives CASSSLAGTVQETQYF. The variable domain in full, completed from reference TRBV7-6 and TRBJ2-5, reads GAGVSQSPRYKVTKRGQDVALRCDPISGHVSLYWYRQALGQGPEFLTYFNYEAQQDKSGLPNDRFSAERPEGSISTLTIQRTEQRDSAMYRCASSSLAGTVQETQYFGPGTRLLVL.

This clone was picked up a small number of times. The genes are TRBV7-3 and TRBJ2-7, with 10 bases lining up with TRBD1. From germline, CDR1 is SGHTA and CDR2 FQGTGA. Trimming cost V 6 bases and J 4 bases; bases outside gene matches: 9. This CDR3 contains 15 residues. CDR3 in DNA: TGTGCCAGCAGGCCCACCGGGACAGGGGATTACGAGCAGTACTTC. This gives the protein CASRPTGTGDYEQYF.

The genes are TRBV5-1 and TRBJ2-2; 11 bases match TRBD2. The germline V gene has CDR1 SGHRS and CDR2 YFSETQ. The CDR3 contains 16 residues. V trimming: 0 bases; J trimming: 5 bases; junction bases outside the gene matches: 3. The CDR3 region has the DNA TGCGCCAGCAGCTTGGCTAGCGGGAGGTCTACCGGGGAGCTGTTTTTT. The encoded protein is CASSLASGRSTGELFF.

This clone was picked up a small number of times. The chain carries TRBV19 and TRBJ1-1; D is unclear. This CDR3 has 12 amino acids. Trimming cost V 5 bases and J 1 base, with 5 bases left between them. Germline values: CDR1 LNHDA, CDR2 SQIVND (reference sequence). This chain's CDR3 is CASSWWNTEAFF. CDR3 DNA sequence: TGTGCCAGTAGTTGGTGGAACACTGAAGCTTTCTTT.

The rearrangement joins TRBV11-2 to TRBJ1-3, with 7 bases fitting TRBD1. Germline V gene data show CDR1 as SGHAT and CDR2 as FQNNGV. The junction had 6 bases not matched to a gene; V was cut back by 1 base and J by 0 bases. The CDR3 is 17 amino acids. The CDR3 sequence is CASSLGVGGFSGNTIYF. The CDR3 DNA follows: TGTGCCAGCAGCTTAGGTGTAGGGGGCTTCTCTGGAAACACCATATATTTT.

The gene calls are TRBV19 and TRBJ2-1; D is ambiguous. Trimming took off 5 bases at V and 8 bases at J, with 19 bases between the two ends. Germline lookup yields CDR1 LNHDA and CDR2 SQIVND (reference sequence). This CDR3 spans 15 amino acids. Here the CDR3 reads CASSPPSRSGDEQFF. DNA of the CDR3: TGTGCCAGTAGTCCGCCTTCGCGGAGTGGGGATGAGCAGTTCTTC.

The chain links TRBV29-1 to TRBJ2-7, with a tentative D call TRBD1 (7 bases). CDR3 size: 14 residues. CDR1 is SQVTM and CDR2 is ANQGSEA in the germline V gene. The germline V and J ends were trimmed by 2 bases and 4 bases, with 15 bases remaining between them. The CDR3 nucleotides read TGCAGCGTTGAAATGACCCAGGGGGGATACGAGCAGTACTTC. Its translation: CSVEMTQGGYEQYF.

V gene TRBV2 combines with J gene TRBJ2-1; no clear D gene. Between the trimmed V and J ends, which lost 2 bases and 10 bases, there was a span of 12 bases. Germline CDR1 reads SNHLY; CDR2 reads FYNNEI. The CDR3 is 13 amino acids. The CDR3 bases are TGTGCCAGCAGTGAATGGGTAGTGAGCGAGCAGTTCTTC. Residues: CASSEWVVSEQFF.

About this clone itself: A far larger clone is just one base off, so this is likely a read error. The chain links TRBV11-3 to TRBJ1-1, with no clear D. There are 15 residues in the CDR3. CDR1 is SGHNT and CDR2 is YENEEA in the germline V gene. Trimming cost V 5 bases and J 1 base, with 14 bases left between them. The CDR3 sequence: CASSQGHTGNTEAFF. The CDR3 DNA is TGTGCCAGCAGCCAAGGTCATACGGGGAACACTGAAGCTTTCTTT.

This sequence joins TRBV2 and TRBJ2-7; D could derive from TRBD1 or TRBD2 (6 bases each). Germline CDR1 and CDR2: SNHLY and FYNNEI. This CDR3 has 14 amino acids. The germline V and J ends were trimmed by 4 bases and 2 bases, with 12 bases remaining between them. Here the CDR3 reads CASSGGGKTYEQYF. As DNA, the CDR3 is TGTGCCAGCAGTGGAGGGGGGAAAACCTACGAGCAGTACTTC.

V usage is TRBV11-3 and J usage is TRBJ2-2; tentative D call: TRBD1 (5 bases). This CDR3 comprises 17 residues. Trimming pared 1 base from V and 3 bases from J, leaving 15 bases between. Germline CDR1 is SGHNT and CDR2 is YENEEA. Here the CDR3 reads CASSLVVNPGHTGELFF. The CDR3 region has the DNA TGTGCCAGCAGCTTAGTTGTGAATCCAGGGCACACCGGGGAGCTGTTTTTT. The full variable domain, rest sourced from reference TRBV11-3 and TRBJ2-2, is EAGVVQSPRYKIIEKKQPVAFWCNPISGHNTLYWYLQNLGQGPELLIRYENEEAVDDSQLPKDRFSAERLKGVDSTLKIQPAELGDSAVYLCASSLVVNPGHTGELFFGEGSRLTVL.

The rearrangement joins TRBV11-3 to TRBJ2-5, with TRBD2 matching 8 bases. V shed 1 base and J 5 bases; nucleotides not matched to a gene: 15. This CDR3 is built from 18 residues. Germline V gene sequence: CDR1 SGHNT, CDR2 YENEEA. CDR3 coding DNA: TGTGCCAGCAGCTTAGGTGCCCCGGGACTAGTTAGGCGGGAGACCCAGTACTTC. Translation: CASSLGAPGLVRRETQYF.

This clone was seen only once. This chain joins TRBV28 and TRBJ1-2; TRBD1 might be the D (5 bases). The ends were cut back, 5 bases at V and 2 bases at J, with 18 bases in the middle. The germline gives CDR1 MDHEN, CDR2 SYDVKM. The CDR3 loop spans 16 amino acids. CDR3 bases: TGTGCCAGCAGTCTCTCAGGCGGGGGAGTGAACTATGGCTACACCTTC. Amino acid sequence: CASSLSGGGVNYGYTF.

The chain carries TRBV29-1 and TRBJ1-2; D call uncertain. Deletions cut 4 bases from V and 4 bases from J, with 10 bases between. Germline V lookup: CDR1 SQVTM, CDR2 ANQGSEA. This CDR3 spans 12 amino acids. As DNA, the CDR3 is TGCAGCGTTGTCGACGGACCCTATGGCTACACCTTC. Encoded protein: CSVVDGPYGYTF.

The DNA of the CDR3 is TGTGCCAGCAAGCGGGAGATAGATACGCAGTATTTT. Translation: CASKREIDTQYF. The chain carries TRBV2 and TRBJ2-3; 8 nucleotides align to TRBD2. CDR1 SNHLY and CDR2 FYNNEI come from the germline V gene. With V trimmed by 7 bases and J by 5 bases, 2 bases remained unmatched. The CDR3 is 12 amino acids. Variable domain in full (rest from reference TRBV2 and TRBJ2-3): EPEVTQTPSHQVTQMGQEVILRCVPISNHLYFYWYRQILGQKVEFLVSFYNNEISEKSEIFDDQFSVERPDGSNFTLKIRSTKLEDSAMYFCASKREIDTQYFGPGTRLTVL.

This chain links TRBV5-5 with TRBJ1-1; no reliable D call. This CDR3 has 15 residues. Trimming shortened V by 4 bases and J by 1 base, and 14 bases separated the two germline ends. Germline V gene sequence: CDR1 SGHKS, CDR2 YYEKEE (reference sequence). The CDR3 protein is CASSPEVQRNTEAFF. The CDR3 region has the DNA TGTGCCAGCAGCCCCGAGGTCCAGAGGAACACTGAAGCTTTCTTT.

The chain has TRBV10-3 and TRBJ1-1; 7 bases agree with TRBD1. The germline gives CDR1 ENHRY, CDR2 SYGVKD. The CDR3 is made up of 16 amino acids. V dropped 0 bases and J dropped 0; count of bases not matched to a gene: 4. CDR3 nucleotide sequence: TGTGCCATCAGTGAGTCCTACAGGGGATTGAACACTGAAGCTTTCTTT. Amino acid sequence: CAISESYRGLNTEAFF.

V usage is TRBV11-3 and J usage is TRBJ2-1; D is undetermined. The CDR3 contains 15 residues. V lost 5 bases to trimming and J lost 3 bases, with 14 bases between them. Germline CDR1 is SGHNT and CDR2 is YENEEA. The CDR3 here is CASSASGRYYNEQFF. As DNA, the CDR3 is TGTGCCAGCAGCGCCTCGGGCCGCTACTACAATGAGCAGTTCTTC.

The chain joins TRBV30 to TRBJ1-5; 7 bases are a match to TRBD1. Germline CDR1 reads GTSNPN; CDR2 reads SVGIG (reference sequence). This CDR3 is built from 14 residues. V lost 0 bases to trimming and J lost 7 bases; unmatched junction nucleotides: 6. The CDR3 here is CAWSVQGGGQPQHF. Written as DNA, the CDR3 is TGTGCCTGGAGTGTACAAGGGGGCGGACAGCCCCAGCATTTT.

This chain connects TRBV9 to TRBJ2-2; D tentatively fits TRBD1 or TRBD2 (5 bases each). CDR3 length: 17 residues. The V end was cut by 0 bases, the J end by 6 bases, with 18 bases between. CDR1 is SGDLS, CDR2 YYNGEE, per germline. CDR3: CASSVGGAGLISGELFF. The CDR3 coding sequence is TGTGCCAGCAGCGTAGGAGGGGCAGGCTTAATCTCCGGGGAGCTGTTTTTT.